This entry lists 21 T cell receptor beta chains sequenced from one sample in a study of T cell responses to AZD1222 COVID-19 vaccine. Assay: immunoSEQ multiplex PCR; the TCRdb copy retains only in-frame clones and omits some. The table has about 110,000 clones, approximately 94% seen once. The source was peripheral blood, collected 28 days after the second AZD1222 dose. The receptor set was obtained from an adult who received the AZD1222 COVID-19 vaccine.

The rearrangement joins TRBV6-6 to TRBJ1-6, with D unresolved. This CDR3 spans 14 amino acids. Germline loops: CDR1 MNHNY, CDR2 SVGAGI (reference sequence). Trimming stripped 7 bases from V and 0 bases from J, with 7 bases between. In nucleotides, the CDR3 is TGTGCCAGCATGCGAGTCTCCTATAATTCACCCCTCCACTTT. Amino acids: CASMRVSYNSPLHF.

V is TRBV19 and J is TRBJ1-5; perhaps TRBD1 as D (5 bases). Germline V gives CDR1 LNHDA, CDR2 SQIVND (reference sequence). The CDR3 is 13 residues long. Trimming cost V 5 bases and J 4 bases, with 9 bases left between them. CDR3 in amino acids: CASSPRGNQPQHF. The DNA for the CDR3 is TGTGCCAGTAGTCCGCGGGGGAATCAGCCCCAGCATTTT.

The V gene is TRBV15, the J gene TRBJ1-4, with D maybe TRBD1 (6 bases). The germline V gene has CDR1 LNHNV and CDR2 YYDKDF (reference sequence). With 4 bases removed from V and 8 bases from J, the gap between germline ends came to 17 bases. There are 15 residues in the CDR3. The CDR3 loop is CATSTQGYVEEKLFF. CDR3 coding DNA: TGTGCCACCAGCACACAGGGTTACGTTGAGGAAAAACTGTTTTTT. The whole variable domain, filled in from reference TRBV15 and TRBJ1-4, reads DAMVIQNPRYQVTQFGKPVTLSCSQTLNHNVMYWYQQKSSQAPKLLFHYYDKDFNNEADTPDNFQSRRPNTSFCFLDIRSPGLGDTAMYLCATSTQGYVEEKLFFGSGTQLSVL.

CDR3 protein: CSVGMNRATNEKLFF. CDR3 in DNA: TGCAGCGTTGGTATGAACAGGGCAACTAATGAAAAACTGTTTTTT. The chain recombines TRBV29-1 with TRBJ1-4, with D perhaps matching TRBD1 (6 bases). Looked up from germline, CDR1 is SQVTM and CDR2 is ANQGSEA. The length of the CDR3 is 15 residues. V lost 4 bases and J 0 bases, leaving 12 bases between the germline ends. Full variable domain (rest looked up from reference TRBV29-1 and TRBJ1-4): SAVISQKPSRDICQRGTSLTIQCQVDSQVTMMFWYRQQPGQSLTLIATANQGSEATYESGFVIDKFPISRPNLTFSTLTVSNMSPEDSSIYLCSVGMNRATNEKLFFGSGTQLSVL.

The chain couples TRBV7-9 to TRBJ1-2, with D perhaps matching TRBD1 (5 bases). The CDR3 runs 15 residues. Germline V gene lookup returns CDR1 SEHNR and CDR2 FQNEAQ (reference sequence). The V gene lost 5 bases and the J gene lost 2 bases, with 15 bases spanning the gap. In DNA, the CDR3 is TGTGCCAGCAGCCAAATTGGTAGACAGAACTATGGCTACACCTTC. Residues: CASSQIGRQNYGYTF.

The chain uses TRBV11-2 and TRBJ1-3, with a possible D match to TRBD1 (6 bases). Germline V gene data show CDR1 as SGHAT and CDR2 as FQNNGV. This CDR3 spans 15 amino acids. V dropped 4 bases and J dropped 1 base, with 11 bases sitting between them. In nucleotides, the CDR3 is TGTGCCAGCAGCTCACAGGGACTTTCTGGAAACACCATATATTTT. It specifies CASSSQGLSGNTIYF.

This clone appeared a few times. This chain links TRBV5-1 with TRBJ1-3; D perhaps matches TRBD1 (5 bases). CDR1 and CDR2 from the germline V gene are SGHRS and YFSETQ. The CDR3 runs to 16 residues. Trimming cost V 4 bases and J 0 bases, with 14 bases left between them. The CDR3 is CASSPLGGNSGNTIYF. CDR3 nucleotide sequence: TGCGCCAGCAGCCCGCTTGGGGGAAACTCTGGAAACACCATATATTTT.

V and J are TRBV12-5 and TRBJ2-1; D remains unclear. Germline CDR1 reads LGHNT; CDR2 reads FRNRAP. With 5 bases removed from V and 2 bases from J, the gap between germline ends came to 16 bases. The CDR3 totals 16 residues. The CDR3 DNA reads TGTGCTAGTGGTCGTCGCCTGGCAGGTACCTACAATGAGCAGTTCTTC. Translated: CASGRRLAGTYNEQFF.

The rearrangement uses TRBV11-2 and TRBJ1-2; 9 bases map to TRBD1. CDR1 SGHAT and CDR2 FQNNGV come from the germline V gene. This CDR3 region has 15 residues. The J segment lost 7 bases and the V segment lost 4 bases, leaving 10 bases of the junction unmatched. The CDR3 DNA is TGTGCCAGCAGCTGGACCGGGACAGGGATCTCTGGCTACACCTTC. Protein: CASSWTGTGISGYTF.

This chain joins TRBV6-5 and TRBJ1-3, with D maybe TRBD1 (5 bases). In germline, CDR1 is MNHEY, CDR2 SVGAGI. V shed 11 bases and J shed 0 bases, with 17 bases lying between them. The CDR3 runs 15 residues. The CDR3 region is CAAGPSGGSGNTIYF. DNA for the CDR3: TGTGCCGCTGGACCCTCGGGGGGCTCTGGAAACACCATATATTTT.

The chain carries TRBV6-5 and TRBJ1-5, with D perhaps matching TRBD1 (5 bases). The CDR3 has 13 amino acids. The V and J ends lost 6 bases and 7 bases respectively, with 13 bases between them. Germline loops: CDR1 MNHEY, CDR2 SVGAGI. CDR3 in DNA: TGTGCCAGCAGGGATAGGGGTAGGCAGCCCCAGCATTTT. This translates into CASRDRGRQPQHF.

The V and J genes are TRBV2 and TRBJ1-5, with D tentatively TRBD1 (5 bases). V lost 7 bases and J lost 7, with 14 bases in between. Germline V gives CDR1 SNHLY, CDR2 FYNNEI. The length of the CDR3 is 13 residues. The CDR3 sequence is CASNRDEIQPQHF. The DNA of the CDR3 is TGTGCCAGCAACCGGGACGAAATACAGCCCCAGCATTTT.

The CDR3, as DNA: TGTGCCAGCAGCGTACAACTAGCGGGGGGGCAAGAGACCCAGTACTTC. Protein sequence: CASSVQLAGGQETQYF. The chain carries TRBV9 and TRBJ2-5; 13 bases line up with TRBD2. The ends lost 1 base at V and 2 bases at J; junction bases unmatched: 2. Germline assignment: CDR1 SGDLS and CDR2 YYNGEE. The CDR3 covers 16 residues.

The chain recombines TRBV6-5 with TRBJ1-1, with 7 bases fitting TRBD1. CDR1 and CDR2 (germline): MNHEY, SVGAGI. The ends lost 0 bases at V and 8 bases at J; junction bases unmatched: 9. This CDR3 is built from 15 residues. CDR3 sequence: CASSYSVVGGTEAFF. The CDR3 coding sequence is TGTGCCAGCAGTTACTCGGTGGTAGGGGGCACCGAAGCTTTCTTT.

The chain links TRBV19 to TRBJ1-1; 10 nucleotides line up with TRBD1. The J segment lost 3 bases and the V segment lost 5 bases, leaving 6 bases of the junction unmatched. The CDR3 spans 15 residues. Looked up from germline, CDR1 is LNHDA and CDR2 is SQIVND (reference sequence). In DNA form, the CDR3 reads TGTGCCAGTAGTTTGATGACAGGGGGCGACACTGAAGCTTTCTTT. It yields the protein CASSLMTGGDTEAFF. The variable domain in full, completed from reference TRBV19 and TRBJ1-1, reads DGGITQSPKYLFRKEGQNVTLSCEQNLNHDAMYWYRQDPGQGLRLIYYSQIVNDFQKGDIAEGYSVSREKKESFPLTVTSAQKNPTAFYLCASSLMTGGDTEAFFGQGTRLTVV.

This chain uses TRBV18 with TRBJ1-5, with D perhaps matching TRBD1 (6 bases). Germline-derived CDR1 and CDR2 are KGHSH and LQKENI. Trimming pared 0 bases from V and 6 bases from J, leaving 12 bases between. The CDR3 is 15 amino acids. The DNA of the CDR3 is TGTGCCAGCTCACCACCTGGCAGGGGCTCTCAGCCCCAGCATTTT. Its protein is CASSPPGRGSQPQHF.

This chain connects TRBV6-5 to TRBJ2-1; tentative D call: TRBD2 (6 bases). Looked up from germline, CDR1 is MNHEY and CDR2 is SVGAGI. V was trimmed by 7 bases and J by 4 bases, leaving 17 bases between them. The CDR3 spans 15 residues. CDR3 region: CASTQAGSPYNEQFF. The CDR3 region has the DNA TGTGCCAGCACCCAAGCGGGTTCCCCATACAATGAGCAGTTCTTC.

The chain employs TRBV7-9 and TRBJ2-7; 7 bases agree with TRBD1. V trimming: 5 bases; J trimming: 0 bases; junction bases outside the gene matches: 7. CDR1 SEHNR and CDR2 FQNEAQ come from the germline V gene (reference sequence). There are 15 residues in the CDR3. CDR3 DNA: TGTGCCAGCAGCCTCGGACAGGTTCCCTCCTACGAGCAGTACTTC. As protein: CASSLGQVPSYEQYF.

This chain joins TRBV19 and TRBJ1-5; D ambiguous. CDR1 and CDR2 (germline): LNHDA, SQIVND (reference sequence). This CDR3 has 15 residues. The germline V and J ends were trimmed by 7 bases and 0 bases, with 13 bases remaining between them. CDR3 sequence: CASIKAVYSNQPQHF. As DNA, the CDR3 is TGTGCCAGTATAAAGGCCGTTTATAGCAATCAGCCCCAGCATTTT.

V usage is TRBV9 and J usage is TRBJ2-2, with TRBD2 as a possible D gene (5 bases). The CDR3 totals 17 residues. V lost 3 bases and J 5 bases, leaving 20 bases between the germline ends. The V gene's germline CDR1 is SGDLS and CDR2 YYNGEE. The chain's CDR3 is CASSAPLEVPRTGELFF. The CDR3 nucleotides read TGTGCCAGCAGCGCACCACTAGAGGTACCTCGAACCGGGGAGCTGTTTTTT.

The rearrangement links TRBV5-4 to TRBJ2-6; TRBD1 aligns across 10 bases. The CDR3 extends over 17 amino acids. The J segment lost 0 bases and the V segment lost 3 bases, leaving 3 bases of the junction unmatched. Germline lookup yields CDR1 SGHNT and CDR2 YYREEE (reference sequence). The CDR3 DNA is TGTGCCAGCAGCTACGGGACAGGGGACTCTGGGGCCAACGTCCTGACTTTC. This encodes CASSYGTGDSGANVLTF.